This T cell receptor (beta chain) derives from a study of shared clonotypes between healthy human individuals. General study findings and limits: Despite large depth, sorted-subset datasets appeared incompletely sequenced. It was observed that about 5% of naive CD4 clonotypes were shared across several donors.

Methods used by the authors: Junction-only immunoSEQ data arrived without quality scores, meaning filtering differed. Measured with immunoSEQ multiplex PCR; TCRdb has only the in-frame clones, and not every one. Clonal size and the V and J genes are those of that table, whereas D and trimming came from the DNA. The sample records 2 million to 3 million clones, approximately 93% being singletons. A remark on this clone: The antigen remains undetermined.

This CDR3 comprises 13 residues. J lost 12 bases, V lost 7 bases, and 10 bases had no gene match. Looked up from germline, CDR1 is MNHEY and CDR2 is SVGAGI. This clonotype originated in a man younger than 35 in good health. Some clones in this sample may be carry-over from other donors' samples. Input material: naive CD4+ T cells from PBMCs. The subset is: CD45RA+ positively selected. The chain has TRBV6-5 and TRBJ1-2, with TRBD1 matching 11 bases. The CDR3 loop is CASTPDRGRVHTF. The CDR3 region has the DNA TGTGCCAGCACCCCGGACAGGGGGCGCGTACACACCTTC.